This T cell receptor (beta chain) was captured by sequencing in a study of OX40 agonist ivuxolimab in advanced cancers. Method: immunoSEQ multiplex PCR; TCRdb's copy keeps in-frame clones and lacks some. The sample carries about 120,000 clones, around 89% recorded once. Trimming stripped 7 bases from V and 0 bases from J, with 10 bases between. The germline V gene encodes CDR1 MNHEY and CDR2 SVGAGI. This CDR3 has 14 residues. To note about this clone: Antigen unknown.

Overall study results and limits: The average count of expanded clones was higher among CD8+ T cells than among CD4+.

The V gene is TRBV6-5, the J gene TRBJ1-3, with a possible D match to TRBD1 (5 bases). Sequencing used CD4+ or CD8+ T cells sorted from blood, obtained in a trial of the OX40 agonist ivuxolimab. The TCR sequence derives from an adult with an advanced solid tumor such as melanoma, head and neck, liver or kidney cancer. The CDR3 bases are TGTGCCAGCATACGGGGCCGCTCTGGAAACACCATATATTTT. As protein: CASIRGRSGNTIYF.